The 29 T cell receptor beta chains below were found in one sample sequenced in a study of blood T cell repertoires in COVID-19. Sequencing used immunoSEQ multiplex PCR; TCRdb keeps in-frame clones, though not all of them. Of 310,000 or so clones listed, over 70% were seen once; the top ten hold approximately 1.2%. Sequencing input: peripheral blood. Receptors originate from a woman in her forties or fifties with acute or convalescent COVID-19.

The V call is TRBV5-1, the J call TRBJ2-1; 9 nucleotides line up with TRBD2. V lost 0 bases, J lost 7 bases, and 5 bases stayed unmatched. Germline values: CDR1 SGHRS, CDR2 YFSETQ. There are 15 residues in the CDR3. CDR3 DNA sequence: TGCGCCAGCAGCTTGGGAGGCGGGGGGGCGAATGAGCAGTTCTTC. This codes for CASSLGGGGANEQFF.

This chain uses TRBV6-1 with TRBJ2-7; TRBD2 matches at 11 bases. CDR1 is MNHNS and CDR2 is SASEGT in the germline V gene. V trimming: 4 bases; J trimming: 4 bases; junction bases outside the gene matches: 9. CDR3 size: 16 residues. The DNA for the CDR3 is TGTGCCAGCAGTGTAGGGACTAGCGGCTCGAAATACGAGCAGTACTTC. This encodes CASSVGTSGSKYEQYF.

V gene TRBV30 combines with J gene TRBJ2-3, with 8 bases aligning to TRBD2. With V trimmed by 6 bases and J by 0 bases, 5 bases remained unmatched. CDR3 size: 14 residues. Germline V gene data show CDR1 as GTSNPN and CDR2 as SVGIG (reference sequence). This chain's CDR3 is CACPAGGSTDTQYF. CDR3 DNA: TGTGCCTGCCCCGCGGGGGGAAGCACAGATACGCAGTATTTT.

J is TRBJ2-3 and V is TRBV5-1, with D perhaps TRBD2 (6 bases). CDR3 size: 17 residues. V lost 0 bases and J lost 4, with 18 bases in between. Germline lookup yields CDR1 SGHRS and CDR2 YFSETQ. The CDR3 DNA reads TGCGCCAGCAGCTTGGCCCCGGGGAGGTCTATAGCAGATACGCAGTATTTT. It yields the protein CASSLAPGRSIADTQYF.

The chain couples TRBV10-3 to TRBJ2-1; 10 bases map to TRBD1. Germline CDR1 is ENHRY and CDR2 is SYGVKD. CDR3 size: 14 residues. V shed 10 bases, J shed 4 bases, and the junction held 7 bases outside the gene matches. The CDR3 spells CATYRDRGYNEQFF. The CDR3 DNA sequence: TGTGCCACCTACCGGGACAGGGGATACAATGAGCAGTTCTTC.

This clone has only one observation. The rearrangement links TRBV5-6 to TRBJ1-2, with 9 bases aligning to TRBD1. CDR1 and CDR2 from the germline V gene are SGHDT and YYEEEE. The CDR3 contains 14 residues. V was clipped by 6 bases and J by 2 bases; unmatched bases: 5. The CDR3 region is CASIGTGRNYGYTF. CDR3 nucleotide sequence: TGTGCCAGCATCGGGACAGGGAGGAACTATGGCTACACCTTC. The full variable domain, completed using reference TRBV5-6 and TRBJ1-2, is DAGVTQSPTHLIKTRGQQVTLRCSPKSGHDTVSWYQQALGQGPQFIFQYYEEEERQRGNFPDRFSGHQFPNYSSELNVNALLLGDSALYLCASIGTGRNYGYTFGSGTRLTVV.

This clone has a single count. The sample has other DNA sequences that encode this CDR3 too. The chain combines TRBV2 with TRBJ2-2; possible D gene TRBD2, 5 bases. Trimming removed 0 bases at V and 7 bases at J, with 9 bases between. The V gene's germline CDR1 is SNHLY and CDR2 FYNNEI. The CDR3 contains 14 residues. Here the CDR3 reads CASSEAPGVGELFF. CDR3 in DNA: TGTGCCAGCAGTGAAGCTCCCGGGGTCGGGGAGCTGTTTTTT.

This rearrangement joins TRBV5-1 to TRBJ2-2; 7 nucleotides align to TRBD2. Germline loops: CDR1 SGHRS, CDR2 YFSETQ. CDR3 length: 16 amino acids. V shed 5 bases, J shed 0 bases, and the junction held 7 bases outside the gene matches. In nucleotides, the CDR3 is TGCGCCAGCAGGCAACCGGGACTACCGAACACCGGGGAGCTGTTTTTT. The encoded protein is CASRQPGLPNTGELFF.

In this sample, this clone turned up a few times. The V and J genes are TRBV4-3 and TRBJ1-1; tentatively, D is TRBD1 (5 bases). With 6 bases removed from V and 3 bases from J, the gap between germline ends came to 17 bases. This CDR3 region has 15 residues. Germline V gene data show CDR1 as LGHNA and CDR2 as YSLEER. The CDR3 DNA follows: TGCGCCAGCAGGAGGGACTTTCTCGTAGACACTGAAGCTTTCTTT. Amino acids: CASRRDFLVDTEAFF.

This clone was counted a few times. The J gene is TRBJ1-4, the V gene TRBV7-9; D remains unclear. This CDR3 has 13 amino acids. V was trimmed by 5 bases and J by 5 bases, leaving 9 bases between them. CDR1 is SEHNR and CDR2 is FQNEAQ in the germline V gene (reference sequence). The CDR3 here is CASSPTRNEKLFF. The CDR3 nucleotides are TGTGCCAGCAGCCCGACTCGAAATGAAAAACTGTTTTTT. Full variable domain (outside the CDR3, taken from reference TRBV7-9 and TRBJ1-4): DTGVSQNPRHKITKRGQNVTFRCDPISEHNRLYWYRQTLGQGPEFLTYFQNEAQLEKSRLLSDRFSAERPKGSFSTLEIQRTEQGDSAMYLCASSPTRNEKLFFGSGTQLSVL.

The V and J genes are TRBV7-2 and TRBJ2-7; 7 nucleotides align to TRBD1. V gave up 8 bases and J gave up 2 bases; unmatched junction bases: 12. Germline assignment: CDR1 SGHTA and CDR2 FQGNSA. The CDR3 has 15 amino acids. CDR3 sequence: CASAALQGSAYEQYF. The CDR3 DNA reads TGTGCCAGCGCCGCATTACAGGGGTCCGCCTACGAGCAGTACTTC.

The chain is built from TRBV9 and TRBJ2-3; 9 bases are a match to TRBD1. Germline V gene data show CDR1 as SGDLS and CDR2 as YYNGEE. There are 15 residues in the CDR3. Trimming took 4 bases from V and 2 from J; bases not matched to a gene: 5. The CDR3 loop is CASSPRDRVTDTQYF. As DNA, the CDR3 is TGTGCCAGCAGCCCGAGGGACAGGGTCACAGATACGCAGTATTTT. The full variable domain, with the rest looked up from reference TRBV9 and TRBJ2-3, is DSGVTQTPKHLITATGQRVTLRCSPRSGDLSVYWYQQSLDQGLQFLIQYYNGEERAKGNILERFSAQQFPDLHSELNLSSLELGDSALYFCASSPRDRVTDTQYFGPGTRLTVL.

The chain carries TRBV27 and TRBJ1-1; the D is unclear. Germline CDR1 and CDR2: MNHEY and SMNVEV (reference sequence). The CDR3 has 13 residues. Trimming left V 5 bases short and J 6 bases short, with 13 bases between. As DNA, the CDR3 is TGTGCCAGCAGTGCCGCGTGGGCCGCTGAAGCTTTCTTT. The encoded protein is CASSAAWAAEAFF.

The chain carries TRBV18 and TRBJ1-4; a possible D gene is TRBD1 (6 bases). CDR1 and CDR2 (germline): KGHSH, LQKENI. Trimming left V 5 bases short and J 10 bases short, with 11 bases between. This CDR3 has 12 residues. The CDR3 nucleotides read TGTGCCAGCTCAGACAGGTCCGGAAAACTGTTTTTT. The encoded protein is CASSDRSGKLFF.

Details on this clone: Other DNA sequences in the sample encode the same CDR3. The V and J genes are TRBV7-2 and TRBJ1-5, with D possibly matching TRBD1 (6 bases). This CDR3 spans 13 amino acids. Germline values: CDR1 SGHTA, CDR2 FQGNSA. V was trimmed by 1 base and J by 7 bases, leaving 8 bases between them. CDR3 residues: CASSLEGGQPQHF. The CDR3 nucleotides are TGTGCCAGCAGCTTAGAAGGGGGACAGCCCCAGCATTTT.

This rearrangement joins TRBV30 to TRBJ1-1; TRBD1 might be the D (5 bases). The length of the CDR3 is 13 residues. Trimming removed 4 bases at V and 5 bases at J, with 14 bases between. Germline lookup yields CDR1 GTSNPN and CDR2 SVGIG (reference sequence). The CDR3 nucleotides read TGTGCCTGGACTATTGGGGGAGGGACTGAAGCTTTCTTT. Its translation is CAWTIGGGTEAFF.

This clone has a single count. The genes are TRBV2 and TRBJ2-5; tentatively, D is TRBD1 (6 bases). The V end lost 4 bases, the J end lost 4 bases, and 13 bases lay between the germline ends. The CDR3 is 14 amino acids. Germline assignment: CDR1 SNHLY and CDR2 FYNNEI. Here the CDR3 reads CASSALTGAETQYF. The CDR3 DNA sequence: TGTGCCAGCAGTGCGTTGACAGGAGCAGAGACCCAGTACTTC.

This clone was observed a handful of times. This chain connects TRBV5-1 to TRBJ2-7; 8 bases agree with TRBD1. CDR1 SGHRS and CDR2 YFSETQ come from the germline V gene. Unmatched junction bases numbered 3, after V lost 0 bases and J lost 4 bases. The CDR3 has 14 amino acids. Here the CDR3 reads CASSLGTGRYEQYF. The CDR3 bases are TGCGCCAGCAGCTTGGGGACAGGGAGGTACGAGCAGTACTTC.

The chain recombines TRBV18 with TRBJ1-1, with TRBD1 matching over 7 bases. Trimming took 3 bases from V and 0 from J; bases not matched to a gene: 4. Germline lookup yields CDR1 KGHSH and CDR2 LQKENI. The CDR3 has 15 amino acids. The CDR3 region is CASSPWTGLNTEAFF. In nucleotides, the CDR3 is TGTGCCAGCTCACCGTGGACAGGATTGAACACTGAAGCTTTCTTT.

CDR3 bases: TGTGCCAGCAGCTTGGGTCTTTCCAGGACAAACACAGATACGCAGTATTTT. It translates to CASSLGLSRTNTDTQYF. This rearrangement joins TRBV5-4 to TRBJ2-3; tentative D call: TRBD1 (5 bases). The germline CDR1 and CDR2 sequences are SGHNT and YYREEE (reference sequence). The V end lost 0 bases, the J end lost 2 bases, and 16 bases lay between the germline ends. The CDR3 has 17 amino acids. The full variable domain, with the rest looked up from reference TRBV5-4 and TRBJ2-3, is ETGVTQSPTHLIKTRGQQVTLRCSSQSGHNTVSWYQQALGQGPQFIFQYYREEENGRGNFPPRFSGLQFPNYSSELNVNALELDDSALYLCASSLGLSRTNTDTQYFGPGTRLTVL.

This rearrangement joins TRBV4-3 to TRBJ2-5; weak D call: TRBD2 (5 bases). The CDR3 covers 13 residues. Trimming left V 1 base short and J 4 bases short, with 7 bases between. Germline CDR1 and CDR2: LGHNA and YSLEER. CDR3 coding DNA: TGCGCCAGCAGCCAAGGCCTAGCAGAGACCCAGTACTTC. Translation gives CASSQGLAETQYF.

The CDR3 DNA reads as TGCGCCAGCAGCCAAGAGGTAACAGGACTAGCGGGAGGGCGACGGGAGACCCAGTACTTC. It codes for CASSQEVTGLAGGRRETQYF. The chain carries TRBV4-3 and TRBJ2-5, with 15 nucleotides matching TRBD2. Germline assignment: CDR1 LGHNA and CDR2 YSLEER. The CDR3 contains 20 residues. V dropped 0 bases and J dropped 5; count of bases not matched to a gene: 13.

The chain carries TRBV19 and TRBJ2-2; D remains unclear. The CDR3 is 13 amino acids. The V and J ends lost 7 bases and 1 base respectively, with 7 bases between them. Germline V gene data show CDR1 as LNHDA and CDR2 as SQIVND (reference sequence). The CDR3 coding sequence is TGTGCCAGTAATCGACAGAACACCGGGGAGCTGTTTTTT. Amino acids: CASNRQNTGELFF.

This chain uses TRBV7-8 with TRBJ1-2, with unresolved D. The CDR3 consists of 14 residues. The V end lost 5 bases, the J end lost 5 bases, and 15 bases lay between the germline ends. CDR1 and CDR2 (germline): SGHVS, FQNEAQ. The CDR3 reads CASSPDTSSYGYTF. DNA of the CDR3: TGTGCCAGCAGCCCCGATACTAGCAGTTATGGCTACACCTTC.

This sequence joins TRBV3-1 (or the pseudogene TRBV3-2) and TRBJ1-1, with TRBD1 matching over 7 bases. V shed 2 bases, J shed 0 bases, and the junction held 12 bases outside the gene matches. Germline V lookup: CDR1 LGHDT, CDR2 YNNKEL (reference sequence). CDR3 length: 18 residues. The DNA of the CDR3 is TGTGCCAGCAGCCAAAGCGGTACGACAGGGAAGATGAACACTGAAGCTTTCTTT. Translated: CASSQSGTTGKMNTEAFF.

J is TRBJ1-3 and V is TRBV28; D is ambiguous. V was trimmed by 10 bases and J by 1 base, leaving 11 bases between them. The germline V gene encodes CDR1 MDHEN and CDR2 SYDVKM. The CDR3 contains 13 residues. DNA of the CDR3: TGTGCCACCTCTGCGGGATCTGGAAACACCATATATTTT. This codes for CATSAGSGNTIYF.

This clone has only a few counts. The CDR3 region has the DNA TGTGCCAGCGGGGCAGGCCCCTCTGGGGCCAACGTCCTGACTTTC. It encodes CASGAGPSGANVLTF. V usage is TRBV6-5 and J usage is TRBJ2-6; TRBD1 might be the D (5 bases). The V gene lost 8 bases and the J gene lost 0 bases, with 11 bases spanning the gap. Germline values: CDR1 MNHEY, CDR2 SVGAGI. The CDR3 has 15 residues.

This clone was seen only once. This chain connects TRBV6-5 to TRBJ1-2, with 7 positions matching TRBD1. Germline assignment: CDR1 MNHEY and CDR2 SVGAGI. The CDR3 consists of 15 residues. The junction had 6 bases not matched to a gene; V was cut back by 3 bases and J by 2 bases. In DNA form, the CDR3 reads TGTGCCAGCAGTTATTCCCCGACAGGGAACTATGGCTACACCTTC. As protein: CASSYSPTGNYGYTF.

This chain connects TRBV28 to TRBJ1-5; tentative D call: TRBD1 (6 bases). Germline CDR1 MDHEN, CDR2 SYDVKM. Trimming cost V 1 base and J 5 bases, with 9 bases left between them. CDR3 size: 14 residues. CDR3 sequence reads: CASSLSGGYQPQHF. The CDR3 DNA follows: TGTGCCAGCAGTTTATCGGGGGGCTATCAGCCCCAGCATTTT.